This entry describes one T cell receptor (beta chain). The CDR3 is 15 amino acids. Trimming took 2 bases from V and 6 from J; bases not matched to a gene: 9. The germline V gene has CDR1 SGHNT and CDR2 YYREEE (reference sequence). Authors' processing steps: It was from reference gene primer amplification that nucleated cell counts were estimated. Clones were sequenced by immunoSEQ multiplex PCR, and TCRdb holds only the in-frame ones, with some missing. V and J calls plus clone size are reproduced from that table; the DNA served to infer D and trimming. The sample records about 250,000 clones, roughly 88% being singletons. This entry belongs to a study of blood T cell repertoires in COVID-19. Participants were aged about 18 to 90 years, lived in roughly 23 US areas, and enrolled virtually. Cohorts were based on clinical histories the participants reported. No more than 2 weeks before study entry, exposed participants had met a case of COVID-19.

The chain joins TRBV5-4 to TRBJ2-3, with TRBD2 matching over 7 bases. The specimen sequenced was PBMCs or T cells enriched from blood (not recorded which). The receptor was isolated from a woman between 40 and 55 years old who had been exposed to COVID-19. In nucleotides, the CDR3 is TGTGCCAGCAGCTTTGGGAGGGCTAGATCCGATACGCAGTATTTT. It codes for CASSFGRARSDTQYF.